These 13 T cell receptor beta chains came from one sample sequenced in a study of blood T cell repertoires in COVID-19. TCRdb keeps only in-frame clones here, not all; method: immunoSEQ multiplex PCR. Of around 320,000 clones in the sample, roughly 90% were seen once. Sequencing used PBMCs or T cells enriched from blood (not recorded which). The source is a woman aged 18-29 years with acute COVID-19.

The chain joins TRBV7-2 to TRBJ2-7, with 7 bases fitting TRBD1. CDR1 SGHTA and CDR2 FQGNSA come from the germline V gene. The trim removed 5 bases at V and 2 bases at J, leaving 3 bases unmatched. This CDR3 comprises 13 residues. In nucleotides, the CDR3 is TGTGCCAGCAGCACGGGACAGACCTACGAGCAGTACTTC. Protein: CASSTGQTYEQYF.

CDR3 amino acids: CASSTGIQTGELFF. CDR3 DNA sequence: TGTGCCAGCAGCACCGGGATCCAAACCGGGGAGCTGTTTTTT. The chain is built from TRBV2 and TRBJ2-2; TRBD2 might be the D (5 bases). The CDR3 consists of 14 residues. V lost 6 bases, J lost 5 bases, and 13 bases lay in between. Germline V gene data show CDR1 as SNHLY and CDR2 as FYNNEI.

The chain couples TRBV28 to TRBJ1-2, with TRBD1 matching 8 bases. Germline lookup yields CDR1 MDHEN and CDR2 SYDVKM. The CDR3 runs to 14 residues. V lost 3 bases and J lost 4; bases outside the gene matches: 4. In DNA, the CDR3 is TGTGCCAGCAGTTTTCAGGGGGCGCCCTATGGCTACACCTTC. As protein: CASSFQGAPYGYTF.

The gene calls are TRBV19 and TRBJ2-2; D not certain. V gave up 2 bases and J gave up 0 bases, with 4 bases separating them. There are 14 residues in the CDR3. In germline, CDR1 is LNHDA, CDR2 SQIVND (reference sequence). The CDR3: CASSISANTGELFF. Here the CDR3 DNA reads TGTGCCAGTAGTATATCCGCGAACACCGGGGAGCTGTTTTTT.

The chain uses TRBV11-2 and TRBJ2-5; TRBD1 agrees at 8 bases. This CDR3 comprises 15 residues. Germline V gives CDR1 SGHAT, CDR2 FQNNGV. The V and J ends lost 2 bases and 2 bases, in that order; junction bases with no gene match: 4. The CDR3 region is CASSLSRTGQETQYF. The CDR3 region has the DNA TGTGCCAGCAGCTTATCCCGGACAGGGCAAGAGACCCAGTACTTC.

The chain carries TRBV5-1 and TRBJ1-2; D possibly corresponds to TRBD1 (5 bases). V lost 0 bases and J lost 4, with 13 bases in between. The germline V gene encodes CDR1 SGHRS and CDR2 YFSETQ. This CDR3 has 15 amino acids. CDR3 amino acids: CASSLEGKWSYGYTF. The CDR3 DNA reads as TGCGCCAGCAGCTTGGAGGGGAAGTGGAGCTATGGCTACACCTTC.

This sequence joins TRBV11-2 and TRBJ1-2, with D possibly TRBD1 on 6 matching bases. The CDR3 length is 15 residues. The V gene lost 1 base and the J gene lost 2 bases, with 11 bases spanning the gap. Germline V CDR1 and CDR2: SGHAT, FQNNGV. Here the CDR3 DNA reads TGTGCCAGCAGCTTAGCCCGGACAGTAAACTATGGCTACACCTTC. Translated: CASSLARTVNYGYTF.

The chain employs TRBV19 and TRBJ2-3, with a possible D match to TRBD2 (5 bases). The germline gives CDR1 LNHDA, CDR2 SQIVND (reference sequence). The germline V and J ends were trimmed by 2 bases and 3 bases, with 18 bases remaining between them. This CDR3 region has 17 residues. CDR3: CASSIRGARKDTDTQYF. CDR3 sequence (DNA): TGTGCCAGTAGTATACGGGGAGCGAGGAAAGATACAGATACGCAGTATTTT.

Only one count was recorded for this clone. J is TRBJ1-6 and V is TRBV7-3; TRBD1 might be the D (6 bases). Germline lookup yields CDR1 SGHTA and CDR2 FQGTGA. V gave up 6 bases and J gave up 8 bases, with 11 bases separating them. CDR3 length: 13 residues. CDR3 nucleotides: TGTGCCAGCAGTCCAAACAGGGATTCACCCCTCCACTTT. It encodes CASSPNRDSPLHF.

This clone was seen a single time. The chain is built from TRBV29-1 and TRBJ2-5; no firm D call. Germline loops: CDR1 SQVTM, CDR2 ANQGSEA. CDR3 length: 15 residues. Trimming left V 7 bases short and J 4 bases short, with 22 bases between. CDR3 coding DNA: TGCAGCGGCCTAAAACGGGTCCTAGAAGGAGAGACCCAGTACTTC. It codes for CSGLKRVLEGETQYF.

V is TRBV27 and J is TRBJ1-1; D ambiguous. Trimming pared 5 bases from V and 0 bases from J, leaving 16 bases between. Germline-derived CDR1 and CDR2 are MNHEY and SMNVEV (reference sequence). The CDR3 is made up of 16 amino acids. CDR3 protein: CASSLNGVLMNTEAFF. CDR3 DNA: TGTGCCAGCAGTCTTAACGGGGTACTCATGAACACTGAAGCTTTCTTT.

The rearrangement uses TRBV20-1 and TRBJ1-6; D might be TRBD1 (6 bases). This CDR3 contains 13 residues. Germline V gene data show CDR1 as DFQATT and CDR2 as SNEGSKA (reference sequence). The germline V and J ends were trimmed by 3 bases and 12 bases, with 15 bases remaining between them. Here the CDR3 DNA reads TGCAGTGCTAGTGGGGGGCGGAAAAAACCCCTCCACTTT. Amino acids: CSASGGRKKPLHF.

The chain couples TRBV19 to TRBJ1-5, with D uncertain. The CDR3 has 14 amino acids. V was shortened by 6 bases and J by 0 bases, with 9 bases between the two germline ends. The germline V gene has CDR1 LNHDA and CDR2 SQIVND (reference sequence). The CDR3 DNA sequence: TGTGCCAGTAGCGAAAGCATTAGCAATCAGCCCCAGCATTTT. It yields the protein CASSESISNQPQHF.